The 21 T cell receptor beta chains listed next were all sequenced from one sample in a study of Graves' ophthalmopathy and Graves' hyperthyroidism. Amplifying from RNA transcripts, the study obtained TCR beta CDR3 regions. The first round was an RT-PCR with HTBI primers, and the second round was a multiplex PCR. MiXCR, applied by TCRdb to the multiplex PCR reads, yields one record per CDR3 protein. In the table there are tens of thousands of distinct CDR3 sequences, approximately 50% of which are singletons. Input material: peripheral blood. These receptors were taken from an adult woman with Graves' ophthalmopathy.

The chain has TRBV3-1 and TRBJ1-1; D is ambiguous. The V gene's germline CDR1 is LGHDT and CDR2 YNNKEL (reference sequence). The ends were cut back, 1 base at V and 7 bases at J, with 7 bases in the middle. This CDR3 region has 12 residues. Here the CDR3 reads CASSQGVGEAFF. The CDR3 nucleotides read TGTGCCAGCAGCCAAGGGGTGGGTGAAGCTTTCTTT.

The chain employs TRBV5-6 and TRBJ2-6; D uncertain. V dropped 2 bases and J dropped 7 bases, with 10 bases sitting between them. The germline V gene encodes CDR1 SGHDT and CDR2 YYEEEE. The CDR3 runs to 14 residues. The DNA of the CDR3 is TGTGCCAGCAGCTTAAACCCGCGAGCCAACGTCCTGACTTTC. This codes for CASSLNPRANVLTF.

V usage is TRBV7-2 and J usage is TRBJ2-1; no reliable D call. V was shortened by 5 bases and J by 0 bases, with 14 bases between the two germline ends. This CDR3 comprises 16 residues. In germline, CDR1 is SGHTA, CDR2 FQGNSA. In DNA form, the CDR3 reads TGTGCCAGCAGCCCCCAGGAACGGAACTCCTACAATGAGCAGTTCTTC. Translated: CASSPQERNSYNEQFF.

This clonotype turned up a few times. The CDR3 ends on some other residue instead of the conserved phenylalanine or tryptophan, so this is likely a read error. The genes are TRBV10-3 and TRBJ1-1, with D possibly TRBD1 on 6 matching bases. The CDR3 is 17 amino acids. Germline V CDR1 and CDR2: ENHRY, SYGVKD. The CDR3 region is CAISDLRRAGVGTEAFL. For the CDR3, the DNA is TGTGCCATCAGTGACCTTCGAAGAGCAGGGGTAGGAACTGAGGCTTTCCTT.

CDR3 sequence (DNA): TGTGCCAGCAGCGCCTCGGGGACAGGGATAGATACGCAGTATTTT. It yields the protein CASSASGTGIDTQYF. The V call is TRBV9, the J call TRBJ2-3, with 9 bases lining up with TRBD1. J was trimmed by 5 bases and V by 3 bases; bases with no gene match: 7. The CDR3 spans 15 residues. CDR1 is SGDLS and CDR2 is YYNGEE in the germline V gene.

This clonotype has ten or more counts. This chain joins TRBV27 and TRBJ2-7; 7 bases align to TRBD2. The junction had 8 bases not matched to a gene; V was cut back by 2 bases and J by 4 bases. CDR1 and CDR2 (germline): MNHEY, SMNVEV (reference sequence). This CDR3 is built from 15 residues. CDR3 nucleotide sequence: TGTGCCAGCAGTTTAGAGCGGGGAGGGTCATACGAGCAGTACTTC. Protein sequence: CASSLERGGSYEQYF.

At least ten counts were recorded for this clonotype. The V and J genes are TRBV11-2 and TRBJ2-1; 11 bases match TRBD1. Trimming at V came to 3 bases and at J to 14 bases, leaving 12 bases not matched to a gene. The V gene's germline CDR1 is SGHAT and CDR2 FQNNGV. The CDR3 contains 15 residues. For the CDR3, the DNA is TGTGCCAGCAGCTTGGGGACAGGGGGGGTGCTTTATAAGTTCTTC. The encoded protein is CASSLGTGGVLYKFF.

As to this clonotype: The germline gene is not matched at one end of the junction; a read error may be the cause. This sequence joins TRBV15 and TRBJ2-3; D perhaps matches TRBD2 (5 bases). The CDR3 covers 13 residues. CDR1 is LNHNV, CDR2 YYDKDF, per germline (reference sequence). The CDR3 protein is CASSRVNSRTYKF. Here the CDR3 DNA reads TGTGCCTCCAGCAGAGTTAACTCCCGGACTTATAAATTT.

The chain recombines TRBV20-1 with TRBJ1-2; 9 bases are a match to TRBD1. The CDR3 totals 14 residues. Germline trimming cut 0 bases from V and 10 bases from J; bases unmatched to any gene: 9. Per the germline V gene, CDR1 is DFQATT and CDR2 is SNEGSKA (reference sequence). CDR3 protein: CSARDGRDRANYTF. CDR3 DNA sequence: TGCAGTGCTAGAGATGGCCGGGACAGGGCGAACTACACCTTC.

The table lists this clonotype with many counts. The V gene is TRBV2, the J gene TRBJ2-5; D uncertain. V was clipped by 5 bases and J by 5 bases, with 3 bases between them. The CDR3 contains 10 residues. The germline V gene encodes CDR1 SNHLY and CDR2 FYNNEI. The CDR3 loop is CASSLETQYF. In DNA, the CDR3 is TGTGCCAGCAGTCTCGAGACCCAGTACTTC.

The chain uses TRBV27 and TRBJ1-1; TRBD1 matches at 10 bases. This CDR3 has 18 amino acids. Germline trimming cut 4 bases from V and 1 base from J; bases unmatched to any gene: 12. Germline CDR1 MNHEY, CDR2 SMNVEV (reference sequence). CDR3 coding DNA: TGTGCCAGCAGTTATTTACGGGGACAGGGGCTTGGGAACACTGAAGCTTTCTTT. Translation gives CASSYLRGQGLGNTEAFF.

This clonotype was observed many times. J is TRBJ2-1 and V is TRBV5-6; TRBD2 aligns across 8 bases. The CDR3 spans 16 residues. Germline CDR1 reads SGHDT; CDR2 reads YYEEEE. V was clipped by 3 bases and J by 5 bases; unmatched bases: 10. CDR3 nucleotides: TGTGCCAGCAGCTCCCAAGCGGGAGTCCGAAACAATGAGCAGTTCTTC. Translation gives CASSSQAGVRNNEQFF.

The sample holds many counts of this clonotype. The V and J genes are TRBV4-3 and TRBJ2-2; 8 bases agree with TRBD2. The CDR3 length is 17 residues. Germline V gives CDR1 LGHNA, CDR2 YSLEER. Trimming took 0 bases from V and 6 from J; bases not matched to a gene: 9. CDR3 bases: TGCGCCAGCAGCCAAGAGGGTAGCGGGAAAGGAGCCGGGGAGCTGTTTTTT. Its translation is CASSQEGSGKGAGELFF.

This clonotype was counted at least ten times. CDR3 sequence reads: CASSSIGPEAFF. The CDR3 DNA sequence: TGTGCCAGCTCCTCGATAGGTCCTGAAGCTTTCTTT. The chain couples TRBV6-6 to TRBJ1-1; D uncertain. Germline assignment: CDR1 MNHNY and CDR2 SVGAGI (reference sequence). Trimming cost V 8 bases and J 6 bases, with 13 bases left between them. The CDR3 sequence is 12 residues long.

This clonotype was counted at least ten times. The V and J genes are TRBV5-1 and TRBJ2-1; a weak D match, TRBD2 (7 bases). Germline assignment: CDR1 SGHRS and CDR2 YFSETQ. V lost 7 bases, J lost 15 bases, and 17 bases lay in between. CDR3 length: 11 amino acids. CDR3 nucleotide sequence: TGCGCCAGCTCCGCCGGGGGGCGGCTGTTCTTC. Translation: CASSAGGRLFF.

J is TRBJ2-2 and V is TRBV9; D may be TRBD1 or TRBD2 (5 bases each). The length of the CDR3 is 17 residues. V shed 2 bases and J shed 7 bases, with 21 bases lying between them. CDR1 SGDLS and CDR2 YYNGEE come from the germline V gene. The CDR3 region is CASSVAGDVGKIGELFF. For the CDR3, the DNA is TGTGCCAGCAGCGTTGCCGGGGACGTCGGTAAGATCGGGGAGCTGTTTTTT.

This clonotype was detected many times. The chain uses TRBV5-8 and TRBJ2-2, with D hard to call. The V end lost 6 bases, the J end lost 2 bases, and 8 bases lay between the germline ends. The CDR3 extends over 13 amino acids. CDR1 SGHTS and CDR2 YDEGEE come from the germline V gene. This CDR3 reads CASTSSNTGELFF. The CDR3 nucleotides are TGTGCCAGCACCTCCAGTAACACCGGGGAGCTGTTTTTT.

J is TRBJ2-3 and V is TRBV20-1; 9 bases agree with TRBD1. The CDR3 contains 14 residues. Germline V gene sequence: CDR1 DFQATT, CDR2 SNEGSKA (reference sequence). The CDR3 nucleotides read TGCAGCGCGCGGACAGGGGCAGGTACAGATACGCAGTATTTT. This sequence encodes CSARTGAGTDTQYF.

This clonotype is a singleton in its sample. The J gene is TRBJ2-1, the V gene TRBV24-1; D might be TRBD1 (5 bases). The germline V gene has CDR1 KGHDR and CDR2 SFDVKD. The CDR3 length is 16 residues. Trimming took off 3 bases at V and 2 bases at J, with 13 bases between the two ends. The chain's CDR3 is CATSDQGSSTYNEQFF. In nucleotides, the CDR3 is TGTGCCACCAGTGATCAGGGCAGTTCGACCTACAATGAGCAGTTCTTC.

This clonotype was observed many times. The chain uses TRBV20-1 and TRBJ2-3; no clear D. V lost 6 bases to trimming and J lost 2 bases, with 15 bases between them. CDR3 length equals 14 residues. The germline gives CDR1 DFQATT, CDR2 SNEGSKA (reference sequence). CDR3 coding DNA: TGCAGTGCGGGAATTCTAGTGTCCACAGATACGCAGTATTTT. Its protein product is CSAGILVSTDTQYF.

In its sample, this clonotype is medium-sized. V usage is TRBV7-2 and J usage is TRBJ2-7; 8 nucleotides align to TRBD1. Per the germline V gene, CDR1 is SGHTA and CDR2 is FQGNSA. The CDR3 length is 13 residues. V lost 4 bases and J lost 6; bases outside the gene matches: 5. The CDR3 region is CASSSDRGGEQYF. The CDR3 nucleotides read TGTGCCAGCAGCTCCGACAGGGGTGGCGAGCAGTACTTC. The full variable domain, its missing parts supplied by reference TRBV7-2 and TRBJ2-7, is GAGVSQSPSNKVTEKGKDVELRCDPISGHTALYWYRQSLGQGLEFLIYFQGNSAPDKSGLPSDRFSAERTGGSVSTLTIQRTQQEDSAVYLCASSSDRGGEQYFGPGTRLTVT.